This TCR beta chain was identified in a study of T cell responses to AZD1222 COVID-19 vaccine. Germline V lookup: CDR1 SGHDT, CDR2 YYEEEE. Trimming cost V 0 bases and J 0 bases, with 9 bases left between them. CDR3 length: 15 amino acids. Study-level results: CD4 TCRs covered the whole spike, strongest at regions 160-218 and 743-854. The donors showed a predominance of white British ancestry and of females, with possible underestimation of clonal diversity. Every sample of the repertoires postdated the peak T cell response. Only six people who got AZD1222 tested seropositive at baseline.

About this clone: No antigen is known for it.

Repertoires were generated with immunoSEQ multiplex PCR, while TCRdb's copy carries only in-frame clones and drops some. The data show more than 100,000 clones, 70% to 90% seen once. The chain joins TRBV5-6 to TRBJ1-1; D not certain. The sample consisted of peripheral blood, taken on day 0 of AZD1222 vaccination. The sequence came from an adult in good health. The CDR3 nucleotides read TGTGCCAGCAGCTTGGCCCGCGACCTGAACACTGAAGCTTTCTTT. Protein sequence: CASSLARDLNTEAFF.